The 26 T cell receptor beta chains given below trace back to one sample, sequenced in a study of T cell repertoires in cytomegalovirus infection. TCRdb ran MiXCR on the reads and lists one entry per CDR3 protein. The top ten hold approximately 15% of the sample, which has about 300,000 distinct CDR3 sequences, about a quarter seen once. Material: PBMCs. Receptors originate from a human donor in good health (CMV status not recorded). Some clones in this sample may be carry-over from other donors' samples.

This clonotype was detected only a few times. The chain uses TRBV2 and TRBJ1-2; no clear D gene. This CDR3 comprises 12 residues. V was pared by 4 bases and J by 2 bases, with 5 bases between. Germline CDR1 reads SNHLY; CDR2 reads FYNNEI. The chain's CDR3 is CASSADNYGYTF. The CDR3 DNA reads as TGTGCCAGCAGTGCAGACAACTATGGCTACACCTTC.

This clonotype was seen a few times. The V and J genes are TRBV20-1 and TRBJ2-1; the match to TRBD1 covers 10 bases. CDR3 length: 15 residues. Germline lookup yields CDR1 DFQATT and CDR2 SNEGSKA (reference sequence). V was pared by 0 bases and J by 2 bases, with 1 base of the junction left unmatched. Here the CDR3 DNA reads TGCAGTGCTAGAGAGGGACAGGGGCCCTACAATGAGCAGTTCTTC. Residues: CSAREGQGPYNEQFF.

A single count supports this clonotype. CDR3 loop: CASREGDRRTDTQYF. The CDR3 bases are TGTGCCAGCCGTGAAGGAGACAGACGCACAGATACGCAGTATTTT. The V and J genes are TRBV19 and TRBJ2-3; D is possibly TRBD1 (5 bases). The germline V gene has CDR1 LNHDA and CDR2 SQIVND (reference sequence). Trimming stripped 9 bases from V and 1 base from J, with 17 bases between. The CDR3 length is 15 residues.

This clonotype was observed a few times. The V gene is TRBV7-2, the J gene TRBJ1-6; perhaps TRBD1 as D (5 bases). The length of the CDR3 is 16 residues. Germline assignment: CDR1 SGHTA and CDR2 FQGNSA. The ends were cut back, 5 bases at V and 7 bases at J, with 18 bases in the middle. The CDR3 sequence is CASSPRTGGNNSPLHF. The CDR3 DNA follows: TGTGCCAGCAGCCCAAGGACTGGGGGGAACAATTCACCCCTCCACTTT.

This clonotype occurred many times. This chain uses TRBV7-2 with TRBJ2-7; D unresolved. The CDR3 is made up of 12 amino acids. With 5 bases removed from V and 5 bases from J, the gap between germline ends came to 10 bases. Germline loops: CDR1 SGHTA, CDR2 FQGNSA. Here the CDR3 reads CASSPPGNEQYF. In DNA form, the CDR3 reads TGTGCCAGCAGCCCGCCTGGTAACGAGCAGTACTTC.

This chain uses TRBV6-2 or TRBV6-3 with TRBJ2-7; TRBD2 might be the D (6 bases). The V end was cut by 5 bases, the J end by 6 bases, with 26 bases between. CDR1 and CDR2 from the germline V gene are MNHEY and SVGEGT. This CDR3 spans 17 amino acids. The CDR3 is CASSRPGDSGLTAEQYF. CDR3 nucleotides: TGTGCCAGCAGTCGCCCTGGGGACTCGGGACTCACGGCCGAGCAGTACTTC.

This clonotype turned up a few times. This sequence joins TRBV30 and TRBJ1-1; tentatively, D is TRBD1 (5 bases). The ends were cut back, 0 bases at V and 7 bases at J, with 9 bases in the middle. From germline, CDR1 is GTSNPN and CDR2 SVGIG (reference sequence). The CDR3 has 12 amino acids. The CDR3: CAWSVKGDEAFF. The CDR3 DNA sequence: TGTGCCTGGAGTGTTAAAGGGGATGAAGCTTTCTTT.

This clonotype was seen a few times. V is TRBV28 and J is TRBJ1-2; D may be TRBD1 (5 bases). From germline, CDR1 is MDHEN and CDR2 SYDVKM. Trimming cost V 5 bases and J 0 bases, with 10 bases left between them. The CDR3 is 14 amino acids. The CDR3 coding sequence is TGTGCCAGCAGTGAGGGACGAGCTAACTATGGCTACACCTTC. Its translation: CASSEGRANYGYTF.

This chain uses TRBV5-6 with TRBJ2-7; D is undetermined. There are 14 residues in the CDR3. V shed 4 bases and J shed 5 bases, with 16 bases lying between them. CDR1 and CDR2 from the germline V gene are SGHDT and YYEEEE. The CDR3 loop reads CASSTMTRPHEQYF. Here the CDR3 DNA reads TGTGCCAGCAGCACAATGACAAGACCCCACGAGCAGTACTTC.

The V and J genes are TRBV6-2 or TRBV6-3 and TRBJ1-1, with 8 bases lining up with TRBD1. CDR1 and CDR2 from the germline V gene are MNHEY and SVGEGT. This CDR3 has 14 residues. Trimming removed 6 bases from V and 6 bases from J; junction bases left unmatched: 9. The CDR3 DNA follows: TGTGCCAGCAGAACCAGACAGGGGAAGGCTGAAGCTTTCTTT. Encoded protein: CASRTRQGKAEAFF.

The rearrangement links TRBV28 to TRBJ2-1; D unresolved. The germline CDR1 and CDR2 sequences are MDHEN and SYDVKM. The CDR3 consists of 14 residues. V dropped 2 bases and J dropped 6 bases, with 11 bases sitting between them. CDR3 loop: CASSLVGSFNEQFF. The CDR3 DNA sequence: TGTGCCAGCAGTTTAGTAGGGTCTTTCAATGAGCAGTTCTTC. Looking up the rest from reference TRBV28 and TRBJ2-1 gives the full variable domain: DVKVTQSSRYLVKRTGEKVFLECVQDMDHENMFWYRQDPGLGLRLIYFSYDVKMKEKGDIPEGYSVSREKKERFSLILESASTNQTSMYLCASSLVGSFNEQFFGPGTRLTVL.

The chain uses TRBV12-3 or TRBV12-4 and TRBJ2-5; 9 bases map to TRBD2. V shed 4 bases and J 9 bases; nucleotides not matched to a gene: 12. The CDR3 runs 15 residues. CDR3 DNA sequence: TGTGCCAGCAGTTCTCGCGGGAGGGCCCTCAGGGCCCAGTACTTC. This gives the protein CASSSRGRALRAQYF.

This rearrangement joins TRBV7-9 to TRBJ2-5; D is undetermined. The CDR3 extends over 14 amino acids. Deletions cut 3 bases from V and 1 base from J, with 9 bases between. Germline assignment: CDR1 SEHNR and CDR2 FQNEAQ (reference sequence). CDR3 sequence (DNA): TGTGCCAGCAGCTTCGAGAGGACCCAAGAGACCCAGTACTTC. Protein product: CASSFERTQETQYF.

This clonotype has a handful of counts. The V gene is TRBV19, the J gene TRBJ2-2, with D possibly matching TRBD1 (7 bases). The CDR3 totals 15 residues. The germline V and J ends were trimmed by 7 bases and 0 bases, with 12 bases remaining between them. Per germline, CDR1 LNHDA and CDR2 SQIVND (reference sequence). CDR3 in amino acids: CASNRGLANTGELFF. The CDR3 nucleotides are TGTGCCAGTAACAGGGGACTTGCGAACACCGGGGAGCTGTTTTTT. Complete variable domain (other parts from reference TRBV19 and TRBJ2-2): DGGITQSPKYLFRKEGQNVTLSCEQNLNHDAMYWYRQDPGQGLRLIYYSQIVNDFQKGDIAEGYSVSREKKESFPLTVTSAQKNPTAFYLCASNRGLANTGELFFGEGSRLTVL.

This chain uses TRBV7-7 with TRBJ2-1; TRBD2 aligns across 10 bases. This CDR3 is 15 amino acids long. CDR1 and CDR2 (germline): SSHAT, FNYEAQ (reference sequence). With V trimmed by 10 bases and J by 9 bases, 15 bases remained unmatched. The CDR3 DNA is TGTGCCACCGCTCTGTTAACTAGCGGGAAGCCTGAGCAGTTCTTC. This sequence encodes CATALLTSGKPEQFF. Drawing the rest from reference TRBV7-7 and TRBJ2-1, the complete variable domain is GAGVSQSPRYKVTKRGQDVTLRCDPISSHATLYWYQQALGQGPEFLTYFNYEAQPDKSGLPSDRFSAERPEGSISTLTIQRTEQRDSAMYRCATALLTSGKPEQFFGPGTRLTVL.

This clonotype was detected ten times or more. The V and J genes are TRBV7-3 and TRBJ2-2, with a weak D call TRBD1 (6 bases). There are 14 residues in the CDR3. From germline, CDR1 is SGHTA and CDR2 FQGTGA. Between the trimmed V and J ends, which lost 4 bases and 1 base, there was a span of 7 bases. The CDR3 is CASSSTGNTGELFF. The CDR3 nucleotides are TGTGCCAGCAGCTCGACAGGGAACACCGGGGAGCTGTTTTTT.

The rearrangement links TRBV11-3 to TRBJ2-3; 7 positions agree with TRBD1. The germline gives CDR1 SGHNT, CDR2 YENEEA. There are 14 residues in the CDR3. Unmatched junction bases numbered 6, after V lost 5 bases and J lost 4 bases. The CDR3, as DNA: TGTGCCAGCAGCCCTCGACAGGGCTCAGATACGCAGTATTTT. Its translation is CASSPRQGSDTQYF. Variable domain in full (rest from reference TRBV11-3 and TRBJ2-3): EAGVVQSPRYKIIEKKQPVAFWCNPISGHNTLYWYLQNLGQGPELLIRYENEEAVDDSQLPKDRFSAERLKGVDSTLKIQPAELGDSAVYLCASSPRQGSDTQYFGPGTRLTVL.

V and J are TRBV6-1 and TRBJ2-4, with D perhaps TRBD1 (6 bases). V shed 2 bases and J shed 5 bases, with 10 bases lying between them. There are 14 residues in the CDR3. Germline assignment: CDR1 MNHNS and CDR2 SASEGT. CDR3 amino acids: CASSEQGSQNIQYF. The CDR3 DNA reads as TGTGCCAGCAGTGAACAGGGGTCCCAAAACATTCAGTACTTC.

V is TRBV2 and J is TRBJ2-3; 12 positions agree with TRBD2. V lost 5 bases and J lost 11; bases outside the gene matches: 11. The CDR3 length is 15 residues. Germline loops: CDR1 SNHLY, CDR2 FYNNEI. The CDR3 sequence: CASSPGLAGHQEQYF. The CDR3, as DNA: TGTGCCAGCAGTCCTGGACTAGCGGGGCACCAAGAGCAGTATTTT. Looking up the rest from reference TRBV2 and TRBJ2-3 gives the full variable domain: EPEVTQTPSHQVTQMGQEVILRCVPISNHLYFYWYRQILGQKVEFLVSFYNNEISEKSEIFDDQFSVERPDGSNFTLKIRSTKLEDSAMYFCASSPGLAGHQEQYFGPGTRLTVL.

A few counts support this clonotype. The chain couples TRBV2 to TRBJ2-1; D is perhaps TRBD2 (6 bases). CDR3 length: 13 residues. Trimming took 7 bases from V and 8 from J, leaving 15 bases between them. Germline CDR1 reads SNHLY; CDR2 reads FYNNEI. The CDR3 region is CASTDGGVDEQFF. CDR3 nucleotide sequence: TGTGCCAGCACCGACGGAGGGGTGGATGAGCAGTTCTTC.

The chain has TRBV3-1 and TRBJ1-6; TRBD1 aligns across 11 bases. CDR3 length: 20 amino acids. The junction had 10 bases not matched to a gene; V was cut back by 1 base and J by 2 bases. Germline-derived CDR1 and CDR2 are LGHDT and YNNKEL (reference sequence). The CDR3 loop is CASSQGRWDRGSPYNSPLHF. In nucleotides, the CDR3 is TGTGCCAGCAGCCAAGGGAGGTGGGACAGGGGGTCCCCCTATAATTCACCCCTCCACTTT.

A few counts support this clonotype. The chain joins TRBV7-3 to TRBJ1-2; a weak D match, TRBD1 (5 bases). In germline, CDR1 is SGHTA, CDR2 FQGTGA. The V end lost 1 base, the J end lost 7 bases, and 13 bases lay between the germline ends. This CDR3 comprises 14 residues. CDR3 DNA sequence: TGTGCCAGCAGCTTAAACGCCCAGGGCTCTGGCTACACCTTC. Translation: CASSLNAQGSGYTF.

The chain carries TRBV5-4 and TRBJ1-6; TRBD1 might be the D (6 bases). The germline V and J ends were trimmed by 0 bases and 8 bases, with 15 bases remaining between them. The CDR3 runs 16 residues. From germline, CDR1 is SGHNT and CDR2 YYREEE (reference sequence). Here the CDR3 reads CASSLEHDRPDSPLHF. The CDR3 DNA is TGTGCCAGCAGCTTGGAGCACGACAGGCCGGATTCACCCCTCCACTTT.

This clonotype was recorded at least ten times. V usage is TRBV7-2 and J usage is TRBJ2-7, with D perhaps being TRBD1 or TRBD2 (5 bases each). The CDR3 runs to 14 residues. V was clipped by 4 bases and J by 1 base, with 11 bases between them. Germline assignment: CDR1 SGHTA and CDR2 FQGNSA. CDR3 sequence reads: CASSYRDGSYEQYF. As DNA, the CDR3 is TGTGCCAGCAGCTACCGGGACGGATCCTACGAGCAGTACTTC.

This clonotype was recorded once. The genes are TRBV5-5 and TRBJ2-1, with TRBD1 matching 7 bases. J gave up 7 bases and V 3 bases, and 7 bases lay outside the gene matches. Per germline, CDR1 SGHKS and CDR2 YYEKEE (reference sequence). The CDR3 loop spans 14 amino acids. The CDR3 spells CASSSAGTVNEQFF. Written as DNA, the CDR3 is TGTGCCAGCAGCTCCGCCGGGACAGTGAATGAGCAGTTCTTC.

The rearrangement uses TRBV20-1 and TRBJ2-1; D remains unclear. Trimming cost V 5 bases and J 8 bases, with 16 bases left between them. Germline-derived CDR1 and CDR2 are DFQATT and SNEGSKA (reference sequence). The CDR3 has 13 amino acids. In nucleotides, the CDR3 is TGCAGTGCTGCCCCCTCCCGAGACCATGAGCAGTTCTTC. It specifies CSAAPSRDHEQFF.